The 23 T cell receptor beta chains presented below share a single source sample, sequenced in a study of T-cell reconstitution after alpha-beta-depleted transplantation in children. Unique molecular identifiers were incorporated during preparation of the TCRbeta library. Each CDR3 protein gets one entry after TCRdb re-called the PCR reads with MiXCR. The data show hundreds of thousands of distinct CDR3 sequences, approximately 32% seen once. This specimen was PBMCs from the stem cell graft donor, taken from the stem cell graft. The receptors here all came from a human donor who donated a stem cell graft to a child with aplastic anemia.

This clonotype appeared many times. The rearrangement joins TRBV6-1 to TRBJ2-7, with a weak D call TRBD1 (6 bases). V lost 5 bases and J lost 0, with 11 bases in between. The germline CDR1 and CDR2 sequences are MNHNS and SASEGT. There are 14 residues in the CDR3. The CDR3: CASSPRDTSYEQYF. Written as DNA, the CDR3 is TGTGCCAGCAGTCCCCGGGACACCTCCTACGAGCAGTACTTC.

The V gene is TRBV4-1, the J gene TRBJ1-1; D perhaps matches TRBD1 (6 bases). CDR1 MGHRA and CDR2 YSYEKL come from the germline V gene. This CDR3 has 15 residues. Between the trimmed V and J ends, which lost 4 bases and 8 bases, there was a span of 20 bases. The CDR3 loop reads CASSPTDDTGHEAFF. CDR3 nucleotides: TGCGCCAGCAGCCCGACTGATGACACGGGACACGAAGCTTTCTTT.

The chain carries TRBV7-2 and TRBJ2-2, with TRBD2 identical over 7 bases. The V segment lost 3 bases and the J segment 6 bases; nucleotides outside the gene matches: 1. This CDR3 is 13 amino acids long. The germline CDR1 and CDR2 sequences are SGHTA and FQGNSA. CDR3 sequence: CASSFTSAGELFF. CDR3 in DNA: TGTGCCAGCAGCTTCACTAGCGCCGGGGAGCTGTTTTTT.

This clonotype was picked up a small number of times. This sequence joins TRBV6-5 and TRBJ1-1, with D possibly TRBD1 on 6 matching bases. The CDR3 runs 15 residues. V shed 2 bases and J shed 3 bases, with 13 bases lying between them. Germline values: CDR1 MNHEY, CDR2 SVGAGI. CDR3 in DNA: TGTGCCAGCAGTTACGCGCCTAGGGGGGACACTGAAGCTTTCTTT. Its protein is CASSYAPRGDTEAFF.

This chain connects TRBV7-9 to TRBJ1-4; D might be TRBD1 (5 bases). V lost 8 bases to trimming and J lost 7 bases, with 11 bases between them. This CDR3 spans 12 amino acids. In germline, CDR1 is SEHNR, CDR2 FQNEAQ (reference sequence). The CDR3 sequence is CASGGVSEKLFF. DNA for the CDR3: TGTGCCAGCGGGGGTGTGTCTGAAAAACTGTTTTTT.

The chain links TRBV7-8 to TRBJ2-7; D unclear. Germline values: CDR1 SGHVS, CDR2 FQNEAQ. V lost 0 bases and J 1 base, leaving 13 bases between the germline ends. This CDR3 has 16 amino acids. The CDR3 coding sequence is TGTGCCAGCAGCTTAGCCGTGGGCAGCGAGTCCTACGAGCAGTACTTC. It translates to CASSLAVGSESYEQYF.

This chain joins TRBV12-3 or TRBV12-4 and TRBJ2-1, with D maybe TRBD1 (5 bases). Trimming stripped 4 bases from V and 4 bases from J, with 17 bases between. There are 16 residues in the CDR3. CDR3 sequence reads: CASSSTRGHRYNEQFF. Here the CDR3 DNA reads TGTGCCAGCAGTTCCACACGCGGACACAGATACAATGAGCAGTTCTTC.

The chain links TRBV29-1 to TRBJ2-7; 10 bases map to TRBD1. CDR3 length: 12 residues. Germline-derived CDR1 and CDR2 are SQVTM and ANQGSEA. V shed 4 bases and J 6 bases; nucleotides not matched to a gene: 3. Here the CDR3 reads CSVGQGAAEQYF. As DNA, the CDR3 is TGCAGCGTTGGACAGGGGGCAGCCGAGCAGTACTTC.

This clonotype was seen only a few times. CDR3 in DNA: TGTGCCAGCGAGACTAGCGGGAGGTACGAGCAGTACTTC. It codes for CASETSGRYEQYF. This chain connects TRBV6-2 or TRBV6-3 to TRBJ2-7; TRBD2 agrees at 13 bases. CDR1 and CDR2 (germline): MNHEY, SVGEGT. V was clipped by 8 bases and J by 4 bases; unmatched bases: 2. The CDR3 sequence is 13 residues long.

The chain is built from TRBV5-1 and TRBJ2-1; 7 bases are a match to TRBD2. The CDR3 is made up of 11 amino acids. The junction had 5 bases not matched to a gene; V was cut back by 4 bases and J by 13 bases. Looked up from germline, CDR1 is SGHRS and CDR2 is YFSETQ. The CDR3 region has the DNA TGCGCCAGCAGCCCTGGACTAGGACAGTTCTTC. It is translated as CASSPGLGQFF.

The chain joins TRBV20-1 to TRBJ1-1; D call uncertain. Trimming shortened V by 2 bases and J by 6 bases, and 13 bases separated the two germline ends. The CDR3 covers 13 residues. Germline values: CDR1 DFQATT, CDR2 SNEGSKA (reference sequence). The CDR3 loop is CSARSDSRPEAFF. The CDR3 DNA sequence: TGCAGTGCTAGATCTGACTCAAGGCCTGAAGCTTTCTTT.

Only a few counts were recorded for this clonotype. The V call is TRBV18, the J call TRBJ1-5, with 12 nucleotides matching TRBD1. V shed 3 bases, J shed 1 base, and the junction held 4 bases outside the gene matches. The CDR3 runs to 17 residues. Germline V CDR1 and CDR2: KGHSH, LQKENI. The CDR3 sequence is CASSPPGQGASNQPQHF. The CDR3 DNA reads TGTGCCAGCTCACCTCCGGGACAGGGGGCGAGCAATCAGCCCCAGCATTTT. The whole variable domain, remainder taken from reference TRBV18 and TRBJ1-5, is NAGVMQNPRHLVRRRGQEARLRCSPMKGHSHVYWYRQLPEEGLKFMVYLQKENIIDESGMPKERFSAEFPKEGPSILRIQQVVRGDSAAYFCASSPPGQGASNQPQHFGDGTRLSIL.

This clonotype was counted only a few times. This chain joins TRBV27 and TRBJ1-4; D is unclear. CDR3 length: 16 amino acids. CDR1 and CDR2 (germline): MNHEY, SMNVEV (reference sequence). V lost 5 bases and J 3 bases, leaving 16 bases between the germline ends. CDR3 sequence: CASSPSGGRANEKLFF. The DNA for the CDR3 is TGTGCCAGCAGTCCCTCGGGAGGTAGAGCTAATGAAAAACTGTTTTTT.

This chain links TRBV6-5 with TRBJ1-2; 7 bases are shared with TRBD1. V was pared by 5 bases and J by 2 bases, with 5 bases of the junction left unmatched. Germline V CDR1 and CDR2: MNHEY, SVGAGI. There are 14 residues in the CDR3. The CDR3 spells CASSNPGQNYGYTF. The CDR3 DNA is TGTGCCAGCAGTAATCCGGGACAGAACTATGGCTACACCTTC.

CDR3 in DNA: TGTGCCAGCAGTGACCCCGGACAGGGACGCTCCTACGAGCAGTACTTC. Encoded protein: CASSDPGQGRSYEQYF. The chain links TRBV25-1 to TRBJ2-7, with TRBD1 matching 8 bases. J was trimmed by 0 bases and V by 3 bases; bases with no gene match: 7. This CDR3 has 16 residues. From germline, CDR1 is MGHDK and CDR2 SYGVNS.

This clonotype appeared a few times. The V gene is TRBV12-3 or TRBV12-4, the J gene TRBJ2-5, with D unclear. With 3 bases removed from V and 7 bases from J, the gap between germline ends came to 9 bases. This CDR3 spans 12 amino acids. CDR3: CASSFGPGTQYF. The CDR3 DNA reads TGTGCCAGCAGTTTTGGCCCTGGGACCCAGTACTTC.

The CDR3 DNA sequence: TGTGCCAGCTCACCCCGGTCCCAGGAAAATTCACCCCTCCACTTT. Amino acids: CASSPRSQENSPLHF. The chain couples TRBV18 to TRBJ1-6; D unclear. CDR1 and CDR2 (germline): KGHSH, LQKENI. V lost 3 bases, J lost 7 bases, and 13 bases lay in between. CDR3 length equals 15 residues.

The chain carries TRBV5-6 and TRBJ1-3; D uncertain. There are 14 residues in the CDR3. With 7 bases removed from V and 2 bases from J, the gap between germline ends came to 13 bases. Germline V gives CDR1 SGHDT, CDR2 YYEEEE. This chain's CDR3 is CASYRSGTGNTIYF. The CDR3 DNA is TGTGCCAGCTATAGGTCTGGCACTGGAAACACCATATATTTT.

This clonotype has more than one count but fewer than ten. The genes are TRBV13 and TRBJ2-1; D unresolved. Trimming shortened V by 4 bases and J by 5 bases, and 12 bases separated the two germline ends. The CDR3 has 14 amino acids. CDR1 is PRHDT and CDR2 is FYEKMQ in the germline V gene (reference sequence). CDR3: CASSSRTTNNEQFF. CDR3 coding DNA: TGTGCCAGCAGCTCTCGTACGACCAACAATGAGCAGTTCTTC.

This chain connects TRBV4-1 to TRBJ2-5; D remains unclear. The germline gives CDR1 MGHRA, CDR2 YSYEKL. This CDR3 is 16 amino acids long. Trimming took off 0 bases at V and 10 bases at J, with 21 bases between the two ends. In DNA form, the CDR3 reads TGCGCCAGCAGCCAAGAGGCCCGGGCCGGCGGTGTGGGCCAGTACTTC. Protein sequence: CASSQEARAGGVGQYF.

This chain links TRBV5-5 with TRBJ2-1; D gene ambiguous. The CDR3 covers 15 residues. CDR1 and CDR2 (germline): SGHKS, YYEKEE (reference sequence). The V gene lost 3 bases and the J gene lost 0 bases, with 10 bases spanning the gap. The CDR3 region is CASSSGLGSYNEQFF. The CDR3, as DNA: TGTGCCAGCAGCTCGGGCCTTGGCTCCTACAATGAGCAGTTCTTC.

This clonotype showed up just a few times. This chain uses TRBV6-2 or TRBV6-3 with TRBJ1-1; D remains ambiguous. Per the germline V gene, CDR1 is MNHEY and CDR2 is SVGEGT. With 2 bases removed from V and 6 bases from J, the gap between germline ends came to 10 bases. This CDR3 region has 13 residues. CDR3 sequence reads: CASSYAAEAEAFF. CDR3 sequence (DNA): TGTGCCAGCAGTTACGCGGCAGAAGCTGAAGCTTTCTTT.

The CDR3 loop is CASTPPETSLSSYEQYV. The CDR3 DNA sequence: TGTGCCAGCACTCCCCCGGAGACTTCCCTTAGCTCCTACGAGCAGTACGTC. The chain joins TRBV25-1 to TRBJ2-7; unclear D gene. CDR3 length: 17 amino acids. Between the trimmed V and J ends, which lost 7 bases and 0 bases, there was a span of 22 bases. Germline V lookup: CDR1 MGHDK, CDR2 SYGVNS.